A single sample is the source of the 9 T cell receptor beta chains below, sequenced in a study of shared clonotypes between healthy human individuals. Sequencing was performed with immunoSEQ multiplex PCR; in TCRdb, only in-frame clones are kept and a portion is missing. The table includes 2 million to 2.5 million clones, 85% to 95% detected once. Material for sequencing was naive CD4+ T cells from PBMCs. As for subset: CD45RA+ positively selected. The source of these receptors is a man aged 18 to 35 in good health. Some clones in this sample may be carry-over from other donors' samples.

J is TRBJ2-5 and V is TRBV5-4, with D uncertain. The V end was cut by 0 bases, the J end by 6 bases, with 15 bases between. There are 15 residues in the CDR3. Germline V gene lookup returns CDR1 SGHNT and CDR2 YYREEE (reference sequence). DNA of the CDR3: TGTGCCAGCAGCTTGGATCTCTTTAATAGGCAGACCCAGTACTTC. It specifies CASSLDLFNRQTQYF.

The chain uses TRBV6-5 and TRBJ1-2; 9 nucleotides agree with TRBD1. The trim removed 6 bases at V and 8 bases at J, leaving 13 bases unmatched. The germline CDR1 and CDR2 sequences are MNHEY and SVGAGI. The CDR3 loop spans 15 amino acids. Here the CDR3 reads CASRGTGGARRGYTF. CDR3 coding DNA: TGTGCCAGCAGGGGAACAGGGGGCGCTCGGAGGGGCTACACCTTC.

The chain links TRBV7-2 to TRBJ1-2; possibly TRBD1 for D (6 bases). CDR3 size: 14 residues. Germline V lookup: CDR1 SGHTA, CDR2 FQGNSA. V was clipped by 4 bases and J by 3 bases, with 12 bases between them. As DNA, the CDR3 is TGTGCCAGCAGCTCTCAGGGGTTGGACTATGGCTACACCTTC. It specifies CASSSQGLDYGYTF.

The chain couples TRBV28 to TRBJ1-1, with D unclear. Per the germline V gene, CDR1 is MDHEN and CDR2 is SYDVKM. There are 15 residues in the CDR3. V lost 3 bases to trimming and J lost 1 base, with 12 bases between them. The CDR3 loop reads CASSFGSLGNTEAFF. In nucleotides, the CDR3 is TGTGCCAGCAGTTTCGGGTCGTTAGGGAACACTGAAGCTTTCTTT.

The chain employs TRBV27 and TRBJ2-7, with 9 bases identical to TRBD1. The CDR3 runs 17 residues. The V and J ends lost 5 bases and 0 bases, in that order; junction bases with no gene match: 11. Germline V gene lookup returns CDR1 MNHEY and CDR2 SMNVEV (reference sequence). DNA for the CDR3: TGTGCCAGCAGTACACTAGGGACAGGGCCAAGCTCCTACGAGCAGTACTTC. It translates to CASSTLGTGPSSYEQYF.

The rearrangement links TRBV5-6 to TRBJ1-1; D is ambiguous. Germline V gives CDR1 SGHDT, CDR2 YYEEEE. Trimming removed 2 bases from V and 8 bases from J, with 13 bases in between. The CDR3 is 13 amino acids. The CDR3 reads CASSLKPIGEAFF. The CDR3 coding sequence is TGTGCCAGCAGCTTAAAGCCCATAGGAGAAGCTTTCTTT.

CDR3 protein: CAISRSKTNYEQYF. The CDR3 DNA reads TGTGCCATCAGTAGGTCCAAAACTAACTACGAGCAGTACTTC. The chain is built from TRBV10-3 and TRBJ2-7; D ambiguous. Per germline, CDR1 ENHRY and CDR2 SYGVKD. The CDR3 totals 14 residues. With 5 bases removed from V and 3 bases from J, the gap between germline ends came to 14 bases.

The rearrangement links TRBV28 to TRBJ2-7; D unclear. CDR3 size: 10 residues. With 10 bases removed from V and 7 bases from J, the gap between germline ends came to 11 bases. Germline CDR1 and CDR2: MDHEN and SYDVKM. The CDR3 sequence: CATGQVEQYF. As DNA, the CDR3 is TGTGCCACCGGGCAGGTTGAGCAGTACTTC.

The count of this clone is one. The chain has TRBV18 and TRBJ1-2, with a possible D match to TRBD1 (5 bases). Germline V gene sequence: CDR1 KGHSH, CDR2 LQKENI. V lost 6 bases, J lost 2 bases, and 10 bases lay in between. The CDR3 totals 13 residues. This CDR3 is CASSEGQNYGYTF. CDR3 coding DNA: TGTGCCAGCTCCGAGGGGCAGAACTATGGCTACACCTTC.